These 18 T cell receptor beta chains share one sample of origin, sequenced in a study of blood T cells in healthy people across ages. Alongside a J-beta primer mix, a sample-barcoded 5' primer served in a second PCR lasting about 7 to 12 cycles. TCRdb called the 5' RACE reads again in MiXCR, with one record for every CDR3 protein. The sample lists roughly 2 million distinct CDR3 sequences, about 50% occurring once. The specimen sequenced was blood. Receptors were obtained from a woman in her 40s in good health.

Worth noting for this clonotype: The junction shows a germline mismatch at one end, possibly a read error. The V and J genes are TRBV20-1 and TRBJ1-2; D not certain. The CDR3 covers 15 residues. Per the germline V gene, CDR1 is DFQATT and CDR2 is SNEGSKA (reference sequence). As DNA, the CDR3 is TGCAGTACTAGATCTCGGGAGACTACTAACTATGGCTACACCTTC. Translating it yields CSTRSRETTNYGYTF.

The J gene is TRBJ2-4, the V gene TRBV28, with 8 nucleotides matching TRBD2. The tail of the sequence fits TRBJ2-7 better, so the J call may be wrong. CDR1 and CDR2 from the germline V gene are MDHEN and SYDVKM. CDR3 length: 16 amino acids. The CDR3 sequence is CASKLLGAGGLYEQYF. As DNA, the CDR3 is TGTGCCAGCAAGTTACTAGGGGCGGGAGGTCTCTACGAGCAGTACTTC.

In this sample, this clonotype turned up a few times. The V call is TRBV7-9, the J call TRBJ1-2; TRBD1 is a possible D gene (5 bases). V dropped 5 bases and J dropped 9 bases, with 13 bases sitting between them. Germline CDR1 SEHNR, CDR2 FQNEAQ (reference sequence). The CDR3 length is 12 residues. CDR3 protein: CASSPQGLSYTF. The CDR3, as DNA: TGTGCCAGCAGCCCGCAGGGTCTTAGCTACACCTTC. Using reference TRBV7-9 and TRBJ1-2 for the parts outside the CDR3, the full variable domain is DTGVSQNPRHKITKRGQNVTFRCDPISEHNRLYWYRQTLGQGPEFLTYFQNEAQLEKSRLLSDRFSAERPKGSFSTLEIQRTEQGDSAMYLCASSPQGLSYTFGSGTRLTVV.

Only a few counts were recorded for this clonotype. The chain couples TRBV24-1 to TRBJ2-5; 13 positions match TRBD2. Trimming cost V 3 bases and J 7 bases; bases outside gene matches: 10. The germline V gene has CDR1 KGHDR and CDR2 SFDVKD. This CDR3 contains 17 residues. In DNA, the CDR3 is TGTGCCACCAGTGATCCGAGGACTAGCGGGGGATTGGGGACCCAGTACTTC. Its translation: CATSDPRTSGGLGTQYF.

The J gene is TRBJ2-1, the V gene TRBV9; 8 nucleotides line up with TRBD2. The CDR3 has 15 residues. J gave up 7 bases and V 4 bases, and 10 bases lay outside the gene matches. Germline CDR1 reads SGDLS; CDR2 reads YYNGEE. The CDR3 is CASSPKRGKENEQFF. In DNA, the CDR3 is TGTGCCAGCAGCCCAAAGCGGGGGAAGGAAAATGAGCAGTTCTTC.

This clonotype has a handful of counts. The V and J genes are TRBV7-9 and TRBJ2-5, with 9 bases aligning to TRBD1. The length of the CDR3 is 16 residues. The V gene's germline CDR1 is SEHNR and CDR2 FQNEAQ (reference sequence). Trimming took 5 bases from V and 5 from J; bases not matched to a gene: 12. The CDR3 nucleotides read TGTGCCAGCAGCGCCTTTGGGGACAGGGTTTTGGAGACCCAGTACTTC. Amino acid sequence: CASSAFGDRVLETQYF.

The genes are TRBV20-1 and TRBJ1-6; the D is unclear. The CDR3 sequence is 15 residues long. Germline V CDR1 and CDR2: DFQATT, SNEGSKA (reference sequence). The V and J ends lost 6 bases and 8 bases respectively, with 20 bases between them. The CDR3 nucleotides are TGCAGTGCGAAGAAGGTAACGGTCGAGGATTCACCCCTCCACTTT. This gives the protein CSAKKVTVEDSPLHF.

J is TRBJ1-1 and V is TRBV20-1; D gene ambiguous. V was clipped by 3 bases and J by 3 bases, with 11 bases between them. Germline CDR1 DFQATT, CDR2 SNEGSKA (reference sequence). The CDR3 spans 13 residues. CDR3 residues: CSASEWTDTEAFF. CDR3 nucleotide sequence: TGCAGTGCTAGTGAGTGGACTGACACTGAAGCTTTCTTT.

Comment on this clonotype: One end of the junction is discordant with germline, which a read error may explain. DNA for the CDR3: TGTGCCAGCAGTCGTTCGGGACTAGCGGGCCTCACAGATACGAAGTATTTT. Its protein product is CASSRSGLAGLTDTKYF. V gene TRBV7-2 combines with J gene TRBJ2-3; 12 nucleotides match TRBD2. The CDR3 length is 17 residues. Per germline, CDR1 SGHTA and CDR2 FQGNSA. Full variable domain (outside the CDR3, taken from reference TRBV7-2 and TRBJ2-3): GAGVSQSPSNKVTEKGKDVELRCDPISGHTALYWYRQSLGQGLEFLIYFQGNSAPDKSGLPSDRFSAERTGGSVSTLTIQRTQQEDSAVYLCASSRSGLAGLTDTKYFGPGTRLTVL.

Concerning this clonotype itself: Germline is not matched at one junction end, which may reflect a read error. The V call is TRBV7-7, the J call TRBJ2-3, with D tentatively TRBD2 (5 bases). Germline lookup yields CDR1 SSHAT and CDR2 FNYEAQ (reference sequence). This CDR3 region has 14 residues. The CDR3 reads CASSPGVAADTQYF. The CDR3 DNA is TGTGCTAGCAGCCCCGGGGTTGCGGCAGATACGCAGTATTTT.

A remark on this clonotype: A clone one base away is much larger, so this may be a read error. V usage is TRBV29-1 and J usage is TRBJ2-6; D is unclear. V was shortened by 3 bases and J by 0 bases, with 9 bases between the two germline ends. The CDR3 has 15 residues. The germline CDR1 and CDR2 sequences are SQVTM and ANQGSEA. The CDR3 protein is CSVDNMDSGANVLTF. CDR3 DNA sequence: TGCAGCGTTGATAACATGGACTCTGGGGCCAACGTCCTGACTTTC.

This clonotype has only a few counts. The chain couples TRBV4-3 to TRBJ2-7, with D possibly matching TRBD1 (6 bases). With 8 bases removed from V and 5 bases from J, the gap between germline ends came to 16 bases. The CDR3 has 13 residues. Germline lookup yields CDR1 LGHNA and CDR2 YSLEER. The CDR3: CASSTGLAHEQYF. CDR3 nucleotide sequence: TGCGCCAGCTCGACAGGTCTCGCCCACGAGCAGTACTTC.

The rearrangement links TRBV14 to TRBJ1-1; D remains ambiguous. The CDR3 consists of 14 residues. Trimming cost V 0 bases and J 4 bases, with 9 bases left between them. Germline CDR1 and CDR2: SGHDN and FVKESK. In DNA, the CDR3 is TGTGCCAGCAGCCAAGAGTGGACGGCCACTGAAGCTTTCTTT. Its protein product is CASSQEWTATEAFF. The full variable domain, with the rest looked up from reference TRBV14 and TRBJ1-1, is EAGVTQFPSHSVIEKGQTVTLRCDPISGHDNLYWYRRVMGKEIKFLLHFVKESKQDESGMPNNRFLAERTGGTYSTLKVQPAELEDSGVYFCASSQEWTATEAFFGQGTRLTVV.

To note about this clonotype: Compared with germline, one end of the junction differs, possibly owing to a read error. V is TRBV6-5 and J is TRBJ2-7, with D uncertain. The CDR3 length is 13 residues. Germline V gene lookup returns CDR1 MNHEY and CDR2 SVGAGI. Here the CDR3 DNA reads TGTGCCAGCAGTTACGCCATAAACTACGGGCAGTACTTC. Its protein is CASSYAINYGQYF.

This clonotype was seen a handful of times. The chain recombines TRBV28 with TRBJ2-7; 8 bases map to TRBD1. V lost 1 base to trimming and J lost 2 bases; unmatched junction nucleotides: 7. This CDR3 spans 16 amino acids. Germline V gives CDR1 MDHEN, CDR2 SYDVKM. The CDR3 coding sequence is TGTGCCAGCAGTTTATTAGGGGACAGGCCGACCTACGAGCAGTACTTC. Translated, it gives CASSLLGDRPTYEQYF.

Worth noting for this clonotype: Relative to the germline gene, one junction end is altered; a read error may explain this. V is TRBV20-1 and J is TRBJ2-1; 9 positions agree with TRBD1. Germline V lookup: CDR1 DFQATT, CDR2 SNEGSKA (reference sequence). The CDR3 has 16 amino acids. The CDR3 reads CSAYTDRGWTYDEQFF. The CDR3 coding sequence is TGCAGTGCCTATACCGACAGGGGGTGGACCTACGATGAGCAGTTCTTC.

This clonotype occurred many times. This chain links TRBV29-1 with TRBJ2-3; 12 positions match TRBD2. The CDR3 covers 15 residues. Trimming removed 4 bases from V and 1 base from J; junction bases left unmatched: 3. Germline CDR1 reads SQVTM; CDR2 reads ANQGSEA. Here the CDR3 reads CSVVTSGGRTDTQYF. CDR3 in DNA: TGCAGCGTTGTGACTAGCGGGGGCCGCACAGATACGCAGTATTTT.

This chain links TRBV20-1 with TRBJ2-3; no reliable D call. This CDR3 has 16 residues. Germline V gene lookup returns CDR1 DFQATT and CDR2 SNEGSKA (reference sequence). V shed 0 bases and J shed 4 bases, with 17 bases lying between them. This CDR3 reads CSARDLEQVSPDTQYF. CDR3 sequence (DNA): TGCAGTGCTAGAGATCTAGAGCAGGTCTCCCCAGATACGCAGTATTTT.